The clone carrying this T cell receptor beta chain came up many times. Its specificity is not known. Germline V CDR1 and CDR2: LGHNA, YSLEER. CDR3 length equals 16 residues. V lost 0 bases to trimming and J lost 5 bases, with 15 bases between them. These data come from a study of neurological immune-mediated disorders. Study observations and caveats: In HTLV-1-associated myelopathy, TCR clonal expansion was greatest, whereas multiple sclerosis had the least, falling below healthy controls.

TCRdb fed the 5' RACE reads into MiXCR, producing one record per CDR3 protein. This table has tens of thousands of distinct CDR3 sequences, roughly a tenth appearing once. This sample's time point: longitudinal time-point 1 (baseline). The unsorted libraries were produced from 2 million PBMCs held at -80 C. This receptor was obtained from a male donor with HTLV-1-associated myelopathy (HAM/TSP). This sequence joins TRBV4-3 and TRBJ2-3; perhaps TRBD1 as D (5 bases). Source material: PBMCs. The CDR3 coding sequence is TGCGCCAGCAGCCAAGAGGCCCAGGGTGGTGGAGATACGCAGTATTTT. Translated: CASSQEAQGGGDTQYF.